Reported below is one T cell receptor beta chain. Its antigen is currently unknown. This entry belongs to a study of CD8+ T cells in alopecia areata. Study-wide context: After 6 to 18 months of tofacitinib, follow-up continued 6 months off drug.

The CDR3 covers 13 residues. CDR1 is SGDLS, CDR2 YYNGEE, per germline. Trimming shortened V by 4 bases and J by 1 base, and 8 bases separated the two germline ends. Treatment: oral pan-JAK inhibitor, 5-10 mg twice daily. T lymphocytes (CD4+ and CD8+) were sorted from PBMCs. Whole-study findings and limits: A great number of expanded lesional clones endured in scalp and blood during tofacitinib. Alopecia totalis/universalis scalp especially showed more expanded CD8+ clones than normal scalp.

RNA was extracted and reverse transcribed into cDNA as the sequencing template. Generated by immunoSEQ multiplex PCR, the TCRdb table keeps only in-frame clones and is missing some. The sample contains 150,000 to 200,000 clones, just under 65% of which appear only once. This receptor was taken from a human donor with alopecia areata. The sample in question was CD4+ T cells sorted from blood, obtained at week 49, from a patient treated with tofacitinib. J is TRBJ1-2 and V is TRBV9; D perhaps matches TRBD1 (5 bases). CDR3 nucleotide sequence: TGTGCCAGCAGCAACAGGCGTAACTATGGCTACACCTTC. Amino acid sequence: CASSNRRNYGYTF.